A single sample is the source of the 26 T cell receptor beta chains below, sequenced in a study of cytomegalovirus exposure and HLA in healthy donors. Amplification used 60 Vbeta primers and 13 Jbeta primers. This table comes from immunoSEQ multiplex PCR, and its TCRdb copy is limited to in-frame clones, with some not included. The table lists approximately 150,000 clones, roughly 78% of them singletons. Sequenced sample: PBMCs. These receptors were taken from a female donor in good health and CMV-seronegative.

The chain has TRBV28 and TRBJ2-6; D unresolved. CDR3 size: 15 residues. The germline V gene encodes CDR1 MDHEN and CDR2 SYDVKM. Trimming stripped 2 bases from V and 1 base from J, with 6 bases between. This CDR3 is CASSLGRSGANVLTF. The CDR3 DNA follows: TGTGCCAGCAGTTTAGGTAGATCTGGGGCCAACGTCCTGACTTTC.

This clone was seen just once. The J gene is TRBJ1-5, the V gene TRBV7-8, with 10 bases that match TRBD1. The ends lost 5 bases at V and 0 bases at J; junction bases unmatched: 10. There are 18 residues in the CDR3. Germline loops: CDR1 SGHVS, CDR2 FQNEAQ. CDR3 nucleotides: TGTGCCAGCAGCATTGGACAGGGGGGGACGTATAGCAATCAGCCCCAGCATTTT. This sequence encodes CASSIGQGGTYSNQPQHF.

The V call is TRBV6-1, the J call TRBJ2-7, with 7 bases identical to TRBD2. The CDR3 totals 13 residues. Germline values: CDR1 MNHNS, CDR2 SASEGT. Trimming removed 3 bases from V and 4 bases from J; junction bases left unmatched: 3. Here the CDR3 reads CASSDYGGYEQYF. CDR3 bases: TGTGCCAGCAGTGACTACGGGGGGTACGAGCAGTACTTC.

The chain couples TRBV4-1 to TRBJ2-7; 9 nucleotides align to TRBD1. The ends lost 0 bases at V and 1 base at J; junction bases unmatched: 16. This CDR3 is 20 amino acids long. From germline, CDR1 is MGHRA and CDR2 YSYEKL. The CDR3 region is CASSQDRIITGGHQSYEQYF. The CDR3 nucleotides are TGCGCCAGCAGCCAAGATCGTATTATAACAGGGGGCCACCAATCCTACGAGCAGTACTTC.

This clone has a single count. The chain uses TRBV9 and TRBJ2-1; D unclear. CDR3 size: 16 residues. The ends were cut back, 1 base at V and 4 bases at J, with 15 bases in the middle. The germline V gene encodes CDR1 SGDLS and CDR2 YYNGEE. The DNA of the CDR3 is TGTGCCAGCAGCGTACTTTCGGCGGCCATGTACAATGAGCAGTTCTTC. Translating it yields CASSVLSAAMYNEQFF.

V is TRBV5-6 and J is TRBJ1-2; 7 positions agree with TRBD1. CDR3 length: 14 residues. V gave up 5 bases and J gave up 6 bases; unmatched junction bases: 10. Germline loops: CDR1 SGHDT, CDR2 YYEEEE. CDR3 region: CASSYPTGENGYTF. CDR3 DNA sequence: TGTGCCAGCAGTTATCCCACAGGGGAAAATGGCTACACCTTC.

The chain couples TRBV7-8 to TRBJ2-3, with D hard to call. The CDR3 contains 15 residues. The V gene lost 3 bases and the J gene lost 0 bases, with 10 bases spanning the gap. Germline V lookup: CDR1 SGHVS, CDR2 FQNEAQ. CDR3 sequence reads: CASSLRGGSTDTQYF. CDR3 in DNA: TGTGCCAGCAGCTTGCGCGGTGGTAGCACAGATACGCAGTATTTT.

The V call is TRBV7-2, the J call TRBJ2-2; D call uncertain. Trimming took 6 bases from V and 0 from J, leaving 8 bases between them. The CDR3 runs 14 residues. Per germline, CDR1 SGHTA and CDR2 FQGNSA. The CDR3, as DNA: TGTGCCAGCAGGTACATTGCGAACACCGGGGAGCTGTTTTTT. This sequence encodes CASRYIANTGELFF.

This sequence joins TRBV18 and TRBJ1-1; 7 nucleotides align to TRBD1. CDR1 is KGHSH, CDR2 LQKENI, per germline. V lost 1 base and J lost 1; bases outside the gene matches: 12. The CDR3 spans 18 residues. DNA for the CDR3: TGTGCCAGCTCACCACGGCCGGGACAGATATTCAAGAACACTGAAGCTTTCTTT. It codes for CASSPRPGQIFKNTEAFF.

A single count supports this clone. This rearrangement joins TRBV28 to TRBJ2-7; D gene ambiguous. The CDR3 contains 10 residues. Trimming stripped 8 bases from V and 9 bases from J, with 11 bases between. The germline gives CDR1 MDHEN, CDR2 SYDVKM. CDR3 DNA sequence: TGTGCCAGCGGAGCGTTGGTGCAGTACTTC. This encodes CASGALVQYF.

CDR3 amino acids: CASSWSLVSYNEQFF. The CDR3 DNA reads TGTGCCAGCAGTTGGAGTTTAGTATCCTACAATGAGCAGTTCTTC. This sequence joins TRBV27 and TRBJ2-1, with D unclear. V was shortened by 4 bases and J by 1 base, with 11 bases between the two germline ends. The CDR3 contains 15 residues. Per the germline V gene, CDR1 is MNHEY and CDR2 is SMNVEV (reference sequence).

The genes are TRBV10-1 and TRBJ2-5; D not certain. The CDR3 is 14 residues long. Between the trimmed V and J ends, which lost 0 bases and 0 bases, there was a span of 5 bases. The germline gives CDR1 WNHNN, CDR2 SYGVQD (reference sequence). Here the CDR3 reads CASSESPYQETQYF. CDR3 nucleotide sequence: TGCGCCAGCAGTGAGTCTCCGTACCAAGAGACCCAGTACTTC.

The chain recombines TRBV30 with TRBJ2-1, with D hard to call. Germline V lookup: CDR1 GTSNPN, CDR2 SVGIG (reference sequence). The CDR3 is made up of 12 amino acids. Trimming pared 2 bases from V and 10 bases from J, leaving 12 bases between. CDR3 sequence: CAWSPTLGEQFF. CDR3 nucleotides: TGTGCCTGGAGTCCGACCCTAGGAGAGCAGTTCTTC.

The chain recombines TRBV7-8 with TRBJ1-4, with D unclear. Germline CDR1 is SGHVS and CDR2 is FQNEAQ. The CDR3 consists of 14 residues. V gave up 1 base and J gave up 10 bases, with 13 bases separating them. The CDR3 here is CASSLVGGGGKLFF. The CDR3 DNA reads TGTGCCAGCAGCTTAGTTGGCGGAGGCGGAAAACTGTTTTTT.

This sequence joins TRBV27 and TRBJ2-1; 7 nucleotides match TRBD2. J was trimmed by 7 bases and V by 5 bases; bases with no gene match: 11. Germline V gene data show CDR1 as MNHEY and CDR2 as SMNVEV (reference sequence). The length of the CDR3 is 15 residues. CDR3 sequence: CASSPAGTIPNEQFF. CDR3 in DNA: TGTGCCAGCAGTCCCGCCGGGACTATCCCAAATGAGCAGTTCTTC.

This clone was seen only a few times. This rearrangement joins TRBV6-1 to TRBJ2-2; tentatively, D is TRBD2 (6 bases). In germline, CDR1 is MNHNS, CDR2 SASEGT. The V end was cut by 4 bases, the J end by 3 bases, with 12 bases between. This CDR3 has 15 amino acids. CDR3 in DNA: TGTGCCAGCAGTGCGGGGGAAATGGACACCGGGGAGCTGTTTTTT. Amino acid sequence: CASSAGEMDTGELFF.

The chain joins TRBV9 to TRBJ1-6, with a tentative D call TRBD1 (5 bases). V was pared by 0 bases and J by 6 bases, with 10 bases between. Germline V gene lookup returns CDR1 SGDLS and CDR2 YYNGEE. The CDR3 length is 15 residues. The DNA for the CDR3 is TGTGCCAGCAGCGTAGAAGGACATCTTAATTCACCCCTCCACTTT. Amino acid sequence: CASSVEGHLNSPLHF.

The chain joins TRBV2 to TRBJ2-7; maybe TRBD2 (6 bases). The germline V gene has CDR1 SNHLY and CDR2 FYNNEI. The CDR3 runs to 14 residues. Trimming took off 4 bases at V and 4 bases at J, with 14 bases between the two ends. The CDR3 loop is CASSGEAGPYEQYF. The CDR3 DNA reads TGTGCCAGCAGTGGGGAGGCAGGGCCGTACGAGCAGTACTTC.

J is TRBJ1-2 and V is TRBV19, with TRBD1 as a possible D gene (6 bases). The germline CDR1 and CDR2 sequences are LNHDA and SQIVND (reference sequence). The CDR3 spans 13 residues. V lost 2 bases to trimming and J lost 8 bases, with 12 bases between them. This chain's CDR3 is CASSIIARGGYTF. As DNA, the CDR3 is TGTGCCAGTAGTATAATCGCCAGGGGAGGCTACACCTTC.

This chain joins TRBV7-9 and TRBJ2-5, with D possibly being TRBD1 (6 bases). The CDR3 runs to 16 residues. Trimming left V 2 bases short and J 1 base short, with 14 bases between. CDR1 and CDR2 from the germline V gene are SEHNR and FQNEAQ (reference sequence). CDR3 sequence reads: CASSLRGRAVQETQYF. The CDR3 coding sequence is TGTGCCAGCAGCTTAAGGGGGAGAGCGGTCCAAGAGACCCAGTACTTC.

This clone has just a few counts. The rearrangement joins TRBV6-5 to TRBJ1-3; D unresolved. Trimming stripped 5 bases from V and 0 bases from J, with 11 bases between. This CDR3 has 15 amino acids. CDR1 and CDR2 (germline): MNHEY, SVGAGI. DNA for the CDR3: TGTGCCAGCAGTCACGGGTTCCGCTCTGGAAACACCATATATTTT. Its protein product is CASSHGFRSGNTIYF.

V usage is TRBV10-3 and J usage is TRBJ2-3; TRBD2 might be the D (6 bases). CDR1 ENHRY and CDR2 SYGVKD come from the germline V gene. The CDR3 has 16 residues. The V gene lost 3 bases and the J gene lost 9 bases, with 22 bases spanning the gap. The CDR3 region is CAISEERADSTQTQYF. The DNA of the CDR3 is TGTGCCATCAGTGAAGAGCGGGCCGACAGCACCCAAACGCAGTATTTT.

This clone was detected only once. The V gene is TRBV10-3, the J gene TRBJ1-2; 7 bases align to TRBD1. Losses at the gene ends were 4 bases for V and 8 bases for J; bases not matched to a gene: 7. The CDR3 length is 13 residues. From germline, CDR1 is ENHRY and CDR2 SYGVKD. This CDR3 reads CAISGGRDRGYTF. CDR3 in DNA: TGTGCCATCAGTGGAGGCAGGGACAGAGGCTACACCTTC.

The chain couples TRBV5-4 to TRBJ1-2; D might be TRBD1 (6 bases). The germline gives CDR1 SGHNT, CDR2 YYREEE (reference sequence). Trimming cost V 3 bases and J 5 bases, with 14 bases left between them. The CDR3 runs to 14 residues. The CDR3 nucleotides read TGTGCCAGCAGCTCGGGGGGGGGCGCGTATGGCTACACCTTC. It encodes CASSSGGGAYGYTF.

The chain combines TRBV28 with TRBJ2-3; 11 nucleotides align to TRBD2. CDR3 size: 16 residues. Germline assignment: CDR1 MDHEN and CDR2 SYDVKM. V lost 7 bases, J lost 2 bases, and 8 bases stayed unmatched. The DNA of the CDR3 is TGTGCCAGCAATCCACCGGGACTAGCGGTCACAGATACGCAGTATTTT. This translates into CASNPPGLAVTDTQYF. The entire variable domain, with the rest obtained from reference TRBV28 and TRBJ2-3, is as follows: DVKVTQSSRYLVKRTGEKVFLECVQDMDHENMFWYRQDPGLGLRLIYFSYDVKMKEKGDIPEGYSVSREKKERFSLILESASTNQTSMYLCASNPPGLAVTDTQYFGPGTRLTVL.

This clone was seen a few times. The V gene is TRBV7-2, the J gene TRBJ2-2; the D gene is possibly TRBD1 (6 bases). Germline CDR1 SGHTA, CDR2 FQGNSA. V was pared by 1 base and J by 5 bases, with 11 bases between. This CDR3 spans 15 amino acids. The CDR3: CASSLEGQGTGELFF. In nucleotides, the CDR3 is TGTGCCAGCAGCTTAGAAGGCCAGGGGACCGGGGAGCTGTTTTTT.